This passage covers 18 T cell receptor beta chains from one sample sequenced in a study of beta chain features in type 1 diabetes. Expressed TCRB transcripts got sequenced, as all isolated RNA was reverse transcribed. The assay was immunoSEQ multiplex PCR, and TCRdb's table has in-frame clones only and misses some. The table has about 470,000 clones, 30% seen once. The sequenced sample was naive CD4+ T cells from blood. These receptor sequences come from a man between 18 and 35 years old in good health.

This clone showed up just a few times. The chain is built from TRBV10-3 and TRBJ1-2, with 7 bases identical to TRBD1. CDR1 ENHRY and CDR2 SYGVKD come from the germline V gene. The CDR3 covers 13 residues. With 7 bases clipped from V and 4 bases from J, the junction kept 6 bases outside the gene matches. CDR3 in DNA: TGTGCCATCAAAGGACAGGAACTCTATGGCTACACCTTC. Its protein is CAIKGQELYGYTF.

A few counts support this clone. V and J are TRBV4-3 and TRBJ2-3; D gene uncertain. The CDR3 length is 13 residues. With 1 base removed from V and 4 bases from J, the gap between germline ends came to 6 bases. Germline-derived CDR1 and CDR2 are LGHNA and YSLEER. Here the CDR3 DNA reads TGCGCCAGCAGCCAAGTGGTGGCAGATACGCAGTATTTT. Protein sequence: CASSQVVADTQYF.

There are a few counts of this clone. The rearrangement uses TRBV7-9 and TRBJ2-7; D possibly corresponds to TRBD2 (6 bases). The CDR3 is made up of 14 amino acids. Trimming removed 1 base from V and 6 bases from J, with 13 bases in between. The germline V gene has CDR1 SEHNR and CDR2 FQNEAQ (reference sequence). This CDR3 is CASSLDIRELEQYF. Here the CDR3 DNA reads TGTGCCAGCAGCTTAGACATTCGGGAGCTCGAGCAGTACTTC.

A word on this clone: The sample holds other DNA sequences that translate to the same CDR3. The chain employs TRBV6-5 and TRBJ2-3, with D unresolved. This CDR3 is built from 14 residues. Per germline, CDR1 MNHEY and CDR2 SVGAGI. V lost 0 bases and J 1 base, leaving 5 bases between the germline ends. The CDR3 DNA sequence: TGTGCCAGCAGTTACTCTCTGGGCACAGATACGCAGTATTTT. This translates into CASSYSLGTDTQYF.

To note about this clone: The same CDR3 can be traced to other DNA sequences in this sample. This sequence joins TRBV18 and TRBJ2-1; TRBD2 aligns across 9 bases. J lost 5 bases, V lost 6 bases, and 5 bases had no gene match. The CDR3 has 14 amino acids. Germline V gene lookup returns CDR1 KGHSH and CDR2 LQKENI. The CDR3 DNA sequence: TGTGCCAGCTCCCCTCTAGCGGGACACAATGAGCAGTTCTTC. Its protein is CASSPLAGHNEQFF.

This clone appeared a few times. The V gene is TRBV30, the J gene TRBJ2-7; D possibly corresponds to TRBD2 (5 bases). The V end lost 3 bases, the J end lost 6 bases, and 12 bases lay between the germline ends. Germline lookup yields CDR1 GTSNPN and CDR2 SVGIG (reference sequence). CDR3 length: 12 residues. CDR3 amino acids: CAWSTSFVEQYF. CDR3 DNA: TGTGCCTGGAGCACTAGTTTTGTCGAGCAGTACTTC.

The table lists this clone with a few counts. This chain connects TRBV30 to TRBJ1-2; a weak D match, TRBD1 (5 bases). CDR1 is GTSNPN and CDR2 is SVGIG in the germline V gene (reference sequence). The CDR3 is made up of 12 amino acids. V dropped 5 bases and J dropped 8 bases, with 15 bases sitting between them. CDR3 amino acids: CAWGGTRGGYTF. The DNA of the CDR3 is TGTGCCTGGGGCGGGACCAGAGGAGGCTACACCTTC.

The chain has TRBV29-1 and TRBJ2-3; D perhaps matches TRBD2 (5 bases). The CDR3 consists of 12 residues. Germline loops: CDR1 SQVTM, CDR2 ANQGSEA. Trimming removed 7 bases at V and 2 bases at J, with 10 bases between. CDR3: CSAGLTTDTQYF. CDR3 DNA sequence: TGCAGCGCTGGACTTACCACAGATACGCAGTATTTT.

The rearrangement links TRBV30 to TRBJ2-5; 8 nucleotides match TRBD1. The CDR3 consists of 14 residues. Unmatched junction bases numbered 4, after V lost 4 bases and J lost 0 bases. Germline assignment: CDR1 GTSNPN and CDR2 SVGIG (reference sequence). The CDR3 nucleotides read TGTGCCTGGAAGAACAGGGGGTACCAAGAGACCCAGTACTTC. Protein product: CAWKNRGYQETQYF.

The gene calls are TRBV5-1 and TRBJ2-3; D gene ambiguous. Trimming left V 3 bases short and J 1 base short, with 9 bases between. The CDR3 loop spans 14 amino acids. From germline, CDR1 is SGHRS and CDR2 YFSETQ. The CDR3, as DNA: TGCGCCAGCAGCTCATCCCGGGGCACAGATACGCAGTATTTT. Translated: CASSSSRGTDTQYF.

The rearrangement uses TRBV6-6 and TRBJ2-5; D may be TRBD1 (5 bases). The J call may not be correct, given that the DNA end is closer to TRBJ2-7. CDR1 and CDR2 (germline): MNHNY, SVGAGI (reference sequence). The CDR3 contains 12 residues. The CDR3, as DNA: TGTGCCAGCAGCAAGACAGCTTACGAGCAGTACTTC. The encoded protein is CASSKTAYEQYF.

The rearrangement uses TRBV4-3 and TRBJ2-6; no clear D gene. V shed 3 bases and J shed 2 bases, with 5 bases lying between them. Germline CDR1 is LGHNA and CDR2 is YSLEER. CDR3 length: 14 residues. CDR3 coding DNA: TGCGCCAGCAGCCATGGACCTGGGGCCAACGTCCTGACTTTC. Residues: CASSHGPGANVLTF.

A few counts support this clone. The same CDR3 can be traced to other DNA sequences in this sample. The gene calls are TRBV7-9 and TRBJ2-7; D is ambiguous. This CDR3 comprises 12 residues. Between the trimmed V and J ends, which lost 5 bases and 3 bases, there was a span of 8 bases. The V gene's germline CDR1 is SEHNR and CDR2 FQNEAQ (reference sequence). The CDR3 is CASSAFSYEQYF. Here the CDR3 DNA reads TGTGCCAGCAGCGCCTTTAGCTACGAGCAGTACTTC.

The V call is TRBV5-1, the J call TRBJ2-7; D possibly uses TRBD1 or TRBD2 (5 bases each). The CDR3 consists of 15 residues. Germline CDR1 SGHRS, CDR2 YFSETQ. V was shortened by 4 bases and J by 6 bases, with 20 bases between the two germline ends. CDR3 DNA sequence: TGCGCCAGCAGCCAAACGTCAGGGACCCCGGTCGAGCAGTACTTC. Translated, it gives CASSQTSGTPVEQYF.

The J gene is TRBJ1-1, the V gene TRBV29-1, with D perhaps TRBD1 (5 bases). Germline CDR1 is SQVTM and CDR2 is ANQGSEA. The V gene lost 6 bases and the J gene lost 8 bases, with 10 bases spanning the gap. This CDR3 region has 10 residues. The CDR3 nucleotides read TGCAGCGTCCTGACAGTGGAAGCTTTCTTT. Translation: CSVLTVEAFF.

The chain has TRBV30 and TRBJ1-5, with D perhaps matching TRBD1 (5 bases). V shed 5 bases and J shed 3 bases, with 14 bases lying between them. Germline assignment: CDR1 GTSNPN and CDR2 SVGIG (reference sequence). There are 14 residues in the CDR3. This chain's CDR3 is CAWAEGRINQPQHF. The CDR3, as DNA: TGTGCCTGGGCGGAGGGACGGATCAATCAGCCCCAGCATTTT.

This clone came up a few times. The rearrangement uses TRBV4-3 and TRBJ2-3; D may be TRBD1 (5 bases). The V end lost 0 bases, the J end lost 5 bases, and 15 bases lay between the germline ends. CDR1 and CDR2 (germline): LGHNA, YSLEER. This CDR3 comprises 16 residues. In nucleotides, the CDR3 is TGCGCCAGCAGCCAAGAGTTGGCGCAGGGTAGAGATACGCAGTATTTT. The encoded protein is CASSQELAQGRDTQYF.

This clone has a handful of counts. V is TRBV30 and J is TRBJ1-3, with D perhaps TRBD1 (5 bases). Trimming shortened V by 5 bases and J by 0 bases, and 5 bases separated the two germline ends. The CDR3 contains 12 residues. CDR1 is GTSNPN and CDR2 is SVGIG in the germline V gene (reference sequence). The CDR3 spells CAWDSSGNTIYF. DNA of the CDR3: TGTGCCTGGGACAGCTCTGGAAACACCATATATTTT.